This T cell receptor (beta chain) was recovered during a study of cytomegalovirus exposure and HLA in healthy donors. Study-wide points: It was around 160 TCR beta chains that were listed as cytomegalovirus-associated.

Notes on this clone: Antigen unknown.

The CDR3 is made up of 12 amino acids. V lost 4 bases and J lost 5, with 11 bases in between. Germline values: CDR1 SQVTM, CDR2 ANQGSEA. The PCR was carried out with 60 Vbeta primers and 13 Jbeta primers. Authors' analysis steps: Unique TCR beta chains totaled roughly 80 million in a later count, with around 12 million of them shared. Here immunoSEQ multiplex PCR was the method, and the copy in TCRdb shows in-frame clones only, minus some. Clone size and V and J calls were adopted from that table, with D and trimming inferred from the DNA. The repertoire holds 200,000 to 300,000 clones, 82% seen once, with over 5% in the top ten.

This sequence originates from a woman aged 40 to 50 in good health and CMV-seropositive. What was sequenced was PBMCs. The genes are TRBV29-1 and TRBJ1-1, with a possible D match to TRBD1 (5 bases). The CDR3 DNA is TGCAGCGTTGGCGGGGGTGGGACTGAAGCTTTCTTT. Its translation: CSVGGGGTEAFF.